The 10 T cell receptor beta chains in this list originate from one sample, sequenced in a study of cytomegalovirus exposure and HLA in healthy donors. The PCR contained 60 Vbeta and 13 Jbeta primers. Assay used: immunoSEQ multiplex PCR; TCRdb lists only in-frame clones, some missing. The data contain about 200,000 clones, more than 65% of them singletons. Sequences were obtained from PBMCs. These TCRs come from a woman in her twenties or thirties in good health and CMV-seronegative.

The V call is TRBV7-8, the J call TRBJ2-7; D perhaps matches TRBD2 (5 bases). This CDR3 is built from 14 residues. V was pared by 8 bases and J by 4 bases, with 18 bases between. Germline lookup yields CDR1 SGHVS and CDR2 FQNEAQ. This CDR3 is CASCLGSRTYEQYF. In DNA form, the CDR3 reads TGTGCCAGCTGCCTGGGGAGTCGAACGTACGAGCAGTACTTC.

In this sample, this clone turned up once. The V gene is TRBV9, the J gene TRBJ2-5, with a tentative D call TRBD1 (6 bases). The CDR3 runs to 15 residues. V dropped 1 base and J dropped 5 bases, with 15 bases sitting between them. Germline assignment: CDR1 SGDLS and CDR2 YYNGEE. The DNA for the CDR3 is TGTGCCAGCAGCGTAAACCCCCTGGGGGCTGAGACCCAGTACTTC. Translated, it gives CASSVNPLGAETQYF.

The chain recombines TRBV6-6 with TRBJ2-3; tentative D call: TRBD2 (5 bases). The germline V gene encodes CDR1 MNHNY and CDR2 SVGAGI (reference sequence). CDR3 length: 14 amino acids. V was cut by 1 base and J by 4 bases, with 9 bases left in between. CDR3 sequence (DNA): TGTGCCAGCAGTTACTTCCCGCGGGCAGATACGCAGTATTTT. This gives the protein CASSYFPRADTQYF.

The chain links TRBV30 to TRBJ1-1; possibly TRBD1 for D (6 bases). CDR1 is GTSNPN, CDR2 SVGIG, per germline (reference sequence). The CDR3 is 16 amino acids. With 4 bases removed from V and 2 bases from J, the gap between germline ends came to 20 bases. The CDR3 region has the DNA TGTGCCTGGACCAAAAAAACCGGGACATCAAACACTGAAGCTTTCTTT. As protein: CAWTKKTGTSNTEAFF.

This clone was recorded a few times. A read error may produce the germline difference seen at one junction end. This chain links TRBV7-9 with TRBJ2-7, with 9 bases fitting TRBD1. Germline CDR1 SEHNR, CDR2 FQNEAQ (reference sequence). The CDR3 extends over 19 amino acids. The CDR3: CSSSSNGARDRGYSYEQYF. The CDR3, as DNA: TGTTCCAGCAGCTCTAACGGGGCTCGAGACAGGGGGTACTCCTACGAGCAGTACTTC.

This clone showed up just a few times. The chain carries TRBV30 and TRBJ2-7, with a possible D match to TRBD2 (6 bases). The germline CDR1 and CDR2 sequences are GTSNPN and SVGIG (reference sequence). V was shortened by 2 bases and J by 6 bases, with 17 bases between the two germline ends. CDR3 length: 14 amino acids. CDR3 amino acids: CAWSQGPMGGEQYF. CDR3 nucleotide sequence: TGTGCCTGGAGTCAGGGCCCTATGGGGGGCGAGCAGTACTTC.

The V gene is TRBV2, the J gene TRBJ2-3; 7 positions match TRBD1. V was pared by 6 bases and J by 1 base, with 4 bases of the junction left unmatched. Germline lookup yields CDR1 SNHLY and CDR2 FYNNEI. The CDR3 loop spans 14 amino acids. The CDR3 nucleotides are TGTGCCAGCAGGGGTACAGGGGGCACAGATACGCAGTATTTT. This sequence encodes CASRGTGGTDTQYF.

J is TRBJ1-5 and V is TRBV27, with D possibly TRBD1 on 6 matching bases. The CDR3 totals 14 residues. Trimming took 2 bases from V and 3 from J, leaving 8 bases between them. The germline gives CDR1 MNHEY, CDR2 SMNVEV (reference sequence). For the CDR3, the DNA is TGTGCCAGCAGTTTAGGGGGGGCCAATCAGCCCCAGCATTTT. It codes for CASSLGGANQPQHF.

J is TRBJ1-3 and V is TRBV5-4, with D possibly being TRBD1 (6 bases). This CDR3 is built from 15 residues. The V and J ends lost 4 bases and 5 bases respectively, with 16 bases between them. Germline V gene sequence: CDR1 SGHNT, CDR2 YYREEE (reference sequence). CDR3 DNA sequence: TGTGCCAGCAGCCAACAACTCAGGGGCCGAAACACCATATATTTT. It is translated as CASSQQLRGRNTIYF. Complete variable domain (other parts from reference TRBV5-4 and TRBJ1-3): ETGVTQSPTHLIKTRGQQVTLRCSSQSGHNTVSWYQQALGQGPQFIFQYYREEENGRGNFPPRFSGLQFPNYSSELNVNALELDDSALYLCASSQQLRGRNTIYFGEGSWLTVV.

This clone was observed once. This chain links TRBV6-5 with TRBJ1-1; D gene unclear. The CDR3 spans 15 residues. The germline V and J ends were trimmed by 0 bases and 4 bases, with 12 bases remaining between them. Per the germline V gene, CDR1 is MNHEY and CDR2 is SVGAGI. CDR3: CASSYSYRGITEAFF. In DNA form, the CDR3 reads TGTGCCAGCAGTTACTCGTACCGAGGTATCACTGAAGCTTTCTTT.